This TCR beta chain was retrieved from a study of control samples from healthy donors and cancer patients. TCRdb keeps only in-frame clones here, not all; method: immunoSEQ multiplex PCR. The data contain approximately 46,000 clones, approximately 92% of them seen just once; the ten biggest clones take up about 0.8%. The CDR3 runs to 15 residues. Germline V gene sequence: CDR1 SGHVS, CDR2 FQNEAQ. Trimming stripped 5 bases from V and 0 bases from J, with 13 bases between. The sequenced material came from PBMCs. The chain recombines TRBV7-8 with TRBJ1-2, with a possible D match to TRBD1 (6 bases). This TCR derives from a man aged 30 to 39 with colorectal cancer. Here the CDR3 DNA reads TGTGCCAGCAGCCCCACGACAGGTGCTAACTATGGCTACACCTTC. Protein: CASSPTTGANYGYTF.